These 8 T cell receptor beta chains originate from one sample sequenced in a study of post-analysis software for immune sequencing data. Study-wide results and limits: Relative to controls, patients had about 5 TRBV segments at higher frequency, with TRBV5-6, TRBV5-1 and TRBV20-1 among these.

The antigens these receptors bind are not known. The authors incorporated unique molecular identifiers into the TCR beta cDNA libraries. TCRdb called the PCR reads again in MiXCR, with one record for every CDR3 protein. Of roughly 600,000 distinct CDR3 sequences detected, 40% to 50% appear once; the ten largest clones hold about 1.8%. Input material: blood. The receptor source for this set is a girl aged 5-17 years with multiple sclerosis.

The rearrangement links TRBV12-3 or TRBV12-4 to TRBJ1-5; 9 bases agree with TRBD1. V trimming: 6 bases; J trimming: 2 bases; junction bases outside the gene matches: 5. There are 15 residues in the CDR3. The CDR3 DNA reads TGTGCCAGCAGCCATAGGACAGGGGGCAATCAGCCCCAGCATTTT. This codes for CASSHRTGGNQPQHF.

There are a few counts of this clonotype. V gene TRBV27 combines with J gene TRBJ2-1; 9 nucleotides match TRBD2. Germline-derived CDR1 and CDR2 are MNHEY and SMNVEV (reference sequence). The CDR3 extends over 15 amino acids. Losses at the gene ends were 5 bases for V and 6 bases for J; bases not matched to a gene: 8. The CDR3 DNA follows: TGTGCCAGCAGTCACACTAGCGGGCTCATCAATGAGCAGTTCTTC. Protein product: CASSHTSGLINEQFF.

This clonotype has a handful of counts. The chain is built from TRBV7-2 and TRBJ2-5; D possibly corresponds to TRBD2 (6 bases). CDR1 and CDR2 (germline): SGHTA, FQGNSA. CDR3 length: 15 amino acids. The ends were cut back, 1 base at V and 3 bases at J, with 12 bases in the middle. CDR3 sequence: CASSLGGAGKETQYF. The CDR3 nucleotides are TGTGCCAGCAGCTTAGGCGGGGCAGGGAAAGAGACCCAGTACTTC.

The V gene is TRBV13, the J gene TRBJ2-5, with 8 bases lining up with TRBD2. CDR1 PRHDT and CDR2 FYEKMQ come from the germline V gene (reference sequence). The CDR3 extends over 13 amino acids. With 3 bases clipped from V and 5 bases from J, the junction kept 2 bases outside the gene matches. The CDR3 loop is CASSFRTSETQYF. The CDR3 bases are TGTGCCAGCAGCTTCCGGACTAGCGAGACCCAGTACTTC.

This clonotype was recorded at least ten times. This chain connects TRBV7-3 to TRBJ1-2, with TRBD1 identical over 8 bases. Per germline, CDR1 SGHTA and CDR2 FQGTGA. The length of the CDR3 is 15 residues. V shed 6 bases, J shed 6 bases, and the junction held 12 bases outside the gene matches. CDR3 in DNA: TGTGCCAGCAGTTTGAGACCAGGACAGGGCCATGGCTACACCTTC. It encodes CASSLRPGQGHGYTF. The entire variable domain, with the rest obtained from reference TRBV7-3 and TRBJ1-2, is as follows: GAGVSQTPSNKVTEKGKYVELRCDPISGHTALYWYRQSLGQGPEFLIYFQGTGAADDSGLPNDRFFAVRPEGSVSTLKIQRTERGDSAVYLCASSLRPGQGHGYTFGSGTRLTVV.

This chain connects TRBV12-3 or TRBV12-4 to TRBJ2-5; tentatively, D is TRBD1 (6 bases). The DNA end favors TRBJ2-7, so the J call may be wrong. This CDR3 spans 14 amino acids. The CDR3 coding sequence is TGTGCCAGCAGCCGAAGGACAGACTACTACGAGCAGTACTTC. Protein: CASSRRTDYYEQYF.

This chain joins TRBV10-3 and TRBJ2-6, with 11 positions matching TRBD2. The CDR3 is made up of 17 amino acids. Germline V CDR1 and CDR2: ENHRY, SYGVKD. Trimming at V came to 11 bases and at J to 2 bases, leaving 11 bases not matched to a gene. The CDR3 loop reads CAVGGTTSGTGANVLTF. The CDR3 DNA reads as TGTGCCGTCGGTGGGACGACTAGCGGGACTGGGGCCAACGTCCTGACTTTC.

V gene TRBV12-3 or TRBV12-4 combines with J gene TRBJ1-5; D might be TRBD1 (5 bases). V was clipped by 8 bases and J by 4 bases, with 9 bases between them. The CDR3 length is 12 residues. CDR3 DNA sequence: TGTGCCAGCGCTTGGGGGAATCAGCCCCAGCATTTT. Translation: CASAWGNQPQHF.